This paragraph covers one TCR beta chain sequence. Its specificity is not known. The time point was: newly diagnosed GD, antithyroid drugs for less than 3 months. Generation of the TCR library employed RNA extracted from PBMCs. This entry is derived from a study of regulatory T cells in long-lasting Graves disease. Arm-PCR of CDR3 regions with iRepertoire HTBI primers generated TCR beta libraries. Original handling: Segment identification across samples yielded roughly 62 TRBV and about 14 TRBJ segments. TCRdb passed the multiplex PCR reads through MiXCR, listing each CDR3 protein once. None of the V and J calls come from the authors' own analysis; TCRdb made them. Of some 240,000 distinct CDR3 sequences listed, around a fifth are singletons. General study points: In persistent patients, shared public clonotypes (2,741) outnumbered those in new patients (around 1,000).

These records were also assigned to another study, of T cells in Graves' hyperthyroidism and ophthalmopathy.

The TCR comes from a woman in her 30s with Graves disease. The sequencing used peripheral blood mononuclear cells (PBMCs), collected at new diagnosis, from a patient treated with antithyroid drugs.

CDR3 protein: CASGQGSSYNEQFF. In DNA form, the CDR3 reads TGTGCCAGCGGACAGGGGAGCTCCTACAATGAGCAGTTCTTC. V is TRBV12-3 or TRBV12-4 and J is TRBJ2-1, with 9 bases identical to TRBD1. Unmatched junction bases numbered 2, after V lost 8 bases and J lost 0 bases. CDR3 length equals 14 residues.